These 17 T cell receptor beta chains were sequenced from one sample in a study of shared clonotypes between healthy human individuals. Sequencing used immunoSEQ multiplex PCR; TCRdb keeps in-frame clones, though not all of them. The table shows some 510,000 clones, with approximately 85% occurring only once. What was sequenced was PBMCs. These receptors came from a woman aged 35 to 49 in good health. Some clones in this sample may be carry-over from other donors' samples.

The chain joins TRBV7-3 to TRBJ2-2; maybe TRBD2 (6 bases). The CDR3 covers 18 residues. Trimming cost V 5 bases and J 5 bases, with 24 bases left between them. Germline lookup yields CDR1 SGHTA and CDR2 FQGTGA. CDR3 sequence reads: CASSPRRVAVLGTGELFF. The DNA for the CDR3 is TGTGCCAGCAGCCCCCGGAGGGTAGCGGTTCTAGGTACCGGGGAGCTGTTTTTT.

This clone was picked up many times. The chain carries TRBV19 and TRBJ1-5; TRBD1 agrees at 9 bases. The CDR3 loop spans 15 amino acids. Germline V CDR1 and CDR2: LNHDA, SQIVND (reference sequence). Losses at the gene ends were 4 bases for V and 5 bases for J; bases not matched to a gene: 6. This chain's CDR3 is CASSNPQGADQPQHF. Written as DNA, the CDR3 is TGTGCCAGTAGTAACCCACAGGGGGCCGATCAGCCCCAGCATTTT.

The chain employs TRBV27 and TRBJ2-7, with D tentatively TRBD1 (6 bases). With 2 bases removed from V and 4 bases from J, the gap between germline ends came to 12 bases. CDR1 and CDR2 from the germline V gene are MNHEY and SMNVEV (reference sequence). The CDR3 is 14 residues long. CDR3 nucleotides: TGTGCCAGCAGTTTAAGGGGGAGTAGGTACGAGCAGTACTTC. It translates to CASSLRGSRYEQYF.

V and J are TRBV6-1 and TRBJ2-5; 7 nucleotides align to TRBD1. This CDR3 is 13 amino acids long. The germline gives CDR1 MNHNS, CDR2 SASEGT. Trimming took 8 bases from V and 5 from J; bases not matched to a gene: 8. The CDR3 nucleotides are TGTGCCAGCCACAGGGGTATTAGGGAGACCCAGTACTTC. This encodes CASHRGIRETQYF.

Concerning this clone: This likely traces to a read error, being one base from a far larger clone. This rearrangement joins TRBV9 to TRBJ2-2; TRBD2 might be the D (5 bases). The CDR3 is 12 amino acids. The V gene's germline CDR1 is SGDLS and CDR2 YYNGEE. The V gene lost 4 bases and the J gene lost 5 bases, with 6 bases spanning the gap. The CDR3 DNA reads TGTGCCAGCAGCCCGGGGACCGGGGAGCTGTTTTTT. It encodes CASSPGTGELFF.

The V gene is TRBV21-1, the J gene TRBJ2-1; the tabulated D call, TRBD2, remains unverified against the DNA. TRBV21-1 is deemed a pseudogene. CDR3 length: 23 residues. CDR3 sequence reads: CASSKVGGQTGLAGGPGYNEQFF. DNA for the CDR3: TGTGCCAGCAGCAAAGTAGGGGGACAGACGGGACTAGCGGGAGGGCCGGGTTACAATGAGCAGTTCTTC.

The genes are TRBV7-9 and TRBJ2-1; D may be TRBD2 (6 bases). The V and J ends lost 0 bases and 6 bases respectively, with 9 bases between them. CDR3 length equals 14 residues. Germline CDR1 and CDR2: SEHNR and FQNEAQ (reference sequence). The CDR3 DNA reads as TGTGCCAGCAGCTTAGCCCGGGACTCCAATGAGCAGTTCTTC. It yields the protein CASSLARDSNEQFF.

This clone has just one count. The rearrangement joins TRBV5-1 to TRBJ2-1; 11 nucleotides match TRBD2. The germline CDR1 and CDR2 sequences are SGHRS and YFSETQ. This CDR3 contains 17 residues. Trimming took 0 bases from V and 8 from J; bases not matched to a gene: 10. The CDR3 nucleotides are TGCGCCAGCAGCTTGGACCCTATAGCGGGAGGGGTCGATGAGCAGTTCTTC. It translates to CASSLDPIAGGVDEQFF.

A single count supports this clone. The chain carries TRBV6-6 and TRBJ2-3; 12 nucleotides line up with TRBD2. V was clipped by 7 bases and J by 4 bases; unmatched bases: 6. Germline lookup yields CDR1 MNHNY and CDR2 SVGAGI (reference sequence). CDR3 length equals 15 residues. The CDR3 DNA is TGTGCCAGCAATCTAGCGGGAGGGCTCGCAGATACGCAGTATTTT. Residues: CASNLAGGLADTQYF.

J is TRBJ2-7 and V is TRBV4-1; D remains ambiguous. This CDR3 contains 16 residues. V lost 4 bases and J lost 3, with 19 bases in between. Germline CDR1 MGHRA, CDR2 YSYEKL. Here the CDR3 DNA reads TGCGCCAGCAGCCTCCCAGAGGACGGCGTCTACTACGAGCAGTACTTC. Its protein product is CASSLPEDGVYYEQYF.

This sequence joins TRBV7-2 and TRBJ2-5, with D perhaps given as TRBD1 or TRBD2 (5 bases each). The DNA matches TRBJ2-7 better at its end, which makes the J call doubtful. This CDR3 contains 14 residues. Per germline, CDR1 SGHTA and CDR2 FQGNSA. The CDR3 sequence is CASSRPGPEFEQYF. The CDR3 nucleotides read TGTGCCAGCAGCCGGCCGGGACCCGAATTCGAGCAGTACTTC.

The chain recombines TRBV6-1 with TRBJ2-2, with 11 bases fitting TRBD1. The CDR3 covers 19 residues. V gave up 1 base and J gave up 4 bases; unmatched junction bases: 11. From germline, CDR1 is MNHNS and CDR2 SASEGT. CDR3 coding DNA: TGTGCCAGCAGTGAAGTTTTTAGGACAGGGGGCGTCGGCACCGGGGAGCTGTTTTTT. It yields the protein CASSEVFRTGGVGTGELFF.

The genes are TRBV7-3 and TRBJ2-5, with TRBD2 identical over 10 bases. Germline CDR1 reads SGHTA; CDR2 reads FQGTGA. The V and J ends lost 5 bases and 3 bases, in that order; junction bases with no gene match: 3. The CDR3 is made up of 14 amino acids. CDR3 in amino acids: CASSPGLAKETQYF. CDR3 coding DNA: TGTGCCAGCAGCCCGGGACTAGCGAAAGAGACCCAGTACTTC.

The CDR3 DNA follows: TGTGCTAGTGGTTTGCCCCGGTGCGGGACAATCCCTTACGAGCAGTACTTC. Translation gives CASGLPRCGTIPYEQYF. The chain couples TRBV12-5 to TRBJ2-7; D tentatively fits TRBD1 or TRBD2 (6 bases each). This CDR3 region has 17 residues. CDR1 is LGHNT, CDR2 FRNRAP, per germline. The V end was cut by 2 bases, the J end by 4 bases, with 21 bases between.

Regarding this clone: Other DNA sequences of this sample code for an identical CDR3. This chain uses TRBV28 with TRBJ1-3; D is unclear. CDR1 MDHEN and CDR2 SYDVKM come from the germline V gene. The CDR3 runs to 14 residues. With 4 bases removed from V and 0 bases from J, the gap between germline ends came to 7 bases. The CDR3 region is CASSSGSSGNTIYF. CDR3 coding DNA: TGTGCCAGCAGTTCCGGAAGCTCTGGAAACACCATATATTTT.

The V gene is TRBV20-1, the J gene TRBJ2-1; D is uncertain. The germline V gene encodes CDR1 DFQATT and CDR2 SNEGSKA (reference sequence). This CDR3 has 11 amino acids. V was shortened by 3 bases and J by 8 bases, with 8 bases between the two germline ends. As DNA, the CDR3 is TGCAGTGCTAGTGGGGTGGATGAGCAGTTCTTC. Amino acid sequence: CSASGVDEQFF.

The V gene is TRBV10-1, the J gene TRBJ2-5; D ambiguous. The CDR3 is 13 residues long. Trimming took 4 bases from V and 1 from J, leaving 7 bases between them. CDR1 is WNHNN, CDR2 SYGVQD, per germline (reference sequence). DNA of the CDR3: TGCGCCAGCAGTGGGGATGCCCAAGAGACCCAGTACTTC. Translated: CASSGDAQETQYF.